This entry is about one T cell receptor (beta chain). The sample holds a few counts of this clonotype. Its antigen is still unknown. No quality values exist for individual bases; no much larger clone is one base distant. The library came from PCR. Sequencer: Illumina HiSeq 2500. Molecular barcoding was employed in the preparation of TCR libraries, with unique molecular identifiers being used to normalize TCRbeta repertoire quantification. Using fastp trimming at Q25 and MiXCR clonotype assembly, TCRdb reanalyzed the public sequencing data and kept in-frame beta chains. Entries are consolidated by CDR3 protein sequence, retaining the most common genes and DNA. Here the sample has over 550,000 distinct CDR3 sequences; about 10% occur a single time. Clones ranked in the top ten supply 3.5% to 5% of the sample. The sample comes from a study of T-cell reconstitution after alpha-beta-depleted transplantation in children (dated by TCRdb to the mid-2010s). The study in broad terms: The study quantitatively tracked T-cell immune reconstitution after TCRalphabeta/CD19-depleted allogeneic hematopoietic cell transplantation in children using TCR repertoire profiling.

Trimming removed 3 bases from V and 0 bases from J, leaving 9 bases between the germline ends. CDR1 and CDR2 are drawn from the germline V gene: SGHTA, FQGNSA. Measured from the cysteine to the phenylalanine, the CDR3 is 14 residues long. The retained sequence is limited to the CDR3, 42 bases, with the frame set at the first base. The clonotype was recovered from a human donor who donated a stem cell graft to a child with acute myeloid leukemia. This sample comprised PBMCs from the stem cell graft donor, obtained from the stem cell graft. The chain employs TRBV7-2 and TRBJ2-7; the D element might be TRBD1 or TRBD2, as each aligns at 5 bases. The CDR3 protein sequence reads: CASSFRDPSYEQYF. The DNA is as follows: TGTGCCAGCAGCTTCCGGGACCCCTCCTACGAGCAGTACTTC.